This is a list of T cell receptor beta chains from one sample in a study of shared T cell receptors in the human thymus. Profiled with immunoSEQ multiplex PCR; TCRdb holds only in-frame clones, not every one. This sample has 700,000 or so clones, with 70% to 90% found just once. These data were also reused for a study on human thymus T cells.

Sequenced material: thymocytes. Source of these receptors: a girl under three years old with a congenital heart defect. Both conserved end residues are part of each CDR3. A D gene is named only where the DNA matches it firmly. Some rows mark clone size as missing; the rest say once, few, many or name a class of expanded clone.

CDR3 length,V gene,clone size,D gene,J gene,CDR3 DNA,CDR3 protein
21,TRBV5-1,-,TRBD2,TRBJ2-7,TGCGCCAGCAGCTTGGGCCAGGGGACTAGCGGGGGGCTTGAAAACCCCTACGAGCAGTACTTC,CASSLGQGTSGGLENPYEQYF
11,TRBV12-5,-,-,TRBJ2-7,TGTGCTAGTGGTTCTTCCTACGAGCAGTACTTC,CASGSSYEQYF
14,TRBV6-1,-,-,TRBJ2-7,TGTGCCAGCAATCGCCGATACAGGGTAGTTCAGCAGTACTTC,CASNRRYRVVQQYF
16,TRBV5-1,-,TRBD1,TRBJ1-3,TGCGCCAGCAGTAACAGGGGCCTACGCTCTGGAAACACCATATATTTT,CASSNRGLRSGNTIYF
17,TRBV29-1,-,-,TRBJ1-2,TGCAGCGTTGAAGATCCCCGACAGTATCGGCCTGGGTGGGGCTACACCTTC,CSVEDPRQYRPGWGYTF
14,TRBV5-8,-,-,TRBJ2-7,TGTGCCAGCAGCTTGGTTCGGTTCCCGTACGAGCAGTACTTC,CASSLVRFPYEQYF
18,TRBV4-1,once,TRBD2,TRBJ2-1,TGCGCCAGCAGCCAAGGCGGCGTGACTAGCTTACTTTACAATGAGCAGTTCTTC,CASSQGGVTSLLYNEQFF
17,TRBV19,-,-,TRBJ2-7,TGTGCTACGAAAATGGTTGACGGCACGGGGGTCTTCTACGAGCAGTACTTC,CATKMVDGTGVFYEQYF
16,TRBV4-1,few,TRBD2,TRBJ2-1,TGCGCCAGCAGCCAAGATGGGCTAGCGGGGGTGGATGAGCAGTTCTTC,CASSQDGLAGVDEQFF
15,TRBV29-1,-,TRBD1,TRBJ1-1,TGCAGCCCCACGATTCAAACAGGGGCGAACACTGAAGCTTTCTTT,CSPTIQTGANTEAFF
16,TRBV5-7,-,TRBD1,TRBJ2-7,TGTGCTCCCCTACCTACGGGACAGGGGGCTTTGTGCGAGCAGTACTTC,CAPLPTGQGALCEQYF
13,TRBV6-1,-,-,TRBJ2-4,TGTGCCAGCAGGGGGCTAACCAAAAACATTCAGTACTTC,CASRGLTKNIQYF
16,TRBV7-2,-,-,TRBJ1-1,TGTGCCAGCAGCTTCACAGGGCCGCTTACGAACACTGAAGCTTTCTTT,CASSFTGPLTNTEAFF
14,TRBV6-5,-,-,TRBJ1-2,TGTGCCAGCAGTTACTCCCCCCCCAATTATGGCTACACCTTC,CASSYSPPNYGYTF
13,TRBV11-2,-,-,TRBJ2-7,TGTGCCAGCAGCTTCAACGGAGGGGACGAGCAGTACTTC,CASSFNGGDEQYF
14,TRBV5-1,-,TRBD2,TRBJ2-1,TGCGCCAGCAGCTCTAGCGGGGGGGTCAATGAGCAGTTCTTC,CASSSSGGVNEQFF
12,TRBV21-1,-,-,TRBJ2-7,TGTGCCAGCGCGAGGAAAAAATACGAGCAGTACTTC,CASARKKYEQYF
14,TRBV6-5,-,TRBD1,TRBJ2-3,TGTGCCAGCAGTCCAGGACAGGGCACAGATACGCAGTATTTT,CASSPGQGTDTQYF
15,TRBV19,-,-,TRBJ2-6,TGTGCCAGTAGTCCAAACAGTCTGGGGGCCAACGTCCTGACTTTC,CASSPNSLGANVLTF
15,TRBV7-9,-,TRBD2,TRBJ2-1,TGTGCCAGCAGCGAAGAGCGGGGGCGGTACAATGAGCAGTTCTTC,CASSEERGRYNEQFF